What follows are 10 T cell receptor beta chains derived from one specimen sequenced in a study. TCRdb processed the RT-PCR reads anew with MiXCR; each CDR3 protein has one entry. The sample lists about 680,000 distinct CDR3 sequences; about 14% were seen once. The sequencing input was memory CD4+ T cells from blood. These TCRs come from a female donor in good health, serving as a healthy control.

On this clonotype itself: The CDR3 ends on some other residue instead of the conserved phenylalanine or tryptophan, so this is likely a read error. The chain joins TRBV11-2 to TRBJ1-2, with TRBD1 as a possible D gene (6 bases). Trimming cost V 1 base and J 4 bases, with 16 bases left between them. The CDR3 consists of 16 residues. Germline assignment: CDR1 SGHAT and CDR2 FQNNGV. CDR3: CASSLGTGGGRYGYTC. The CDR3 DNA sequence: TGTGCCAGCAGCTTAGGGACTGGTGGGGGCCGCTATGGCTACACCTGC.

This rearrangement joins TRBV10-3 to TRBJ2-2; D remains unclear. CDR3 length equals 12 residues. Trimming removed 6 bases from V and 7 bases from J, with 9 bases in between. The V gene's germline CDR1 is ENHRY and CDR2 SYGVKD. As DNA, the CDR3 is TGTGCCATCAGCTTCCCCCACGGGGAGCTGTTTTTT. Residues: CAISFPHGELFF.

The CDR3 bases are TGTGCCAGCAGCTTTGGAGGGAAGAGCGGGGAGCTGTTTTTT. The encoded protein is CASSFGGKSGELFF. The chain couples TRBV11-2 to TRBJ2-2; TRBD2 is a possible D gene (6 bases). The CDR3 is 14 amino acids. The V end lost 3 bases, the J end lost 7 bases, and 12 bases lay between the germline ends. Looked up from germline, CDR1 is SGHAT and CDR2 is FQNNGV.

The rearrangement links TRBV7-8 to TRBJ2-3; 10 bases agree with TRBD2. V was pared by 0 bases and J by 3 bases, with 9 bases of the junction left unmatched. This CDR3 has 18 amino acids. Germline V lookup: CDR1 SGHVS, CDR2 FQNEAQ. CDR3: CASSLARLAGEVTDTQYF. The CDR3 DNA follows: TGTGCCAGCAGCTTAGCGCGTCTAGCGGGAGAGGTTACAGATACGCAGTATTTT.

This clonotype was observed a handful of times. J is TRBJ1-2 and V is TRBV3-1; D not resolved. CDR1 and CDR2 (germline): LGHDT, YNNKEL (reference sequence). The V end lost 4 bases, the J end lost 0 bases, and 9 bases lay between the germline ends. CDR3 length: 14 amino acids. In nucleotides, the CDR3 is TGTGCCAGCAGCCCGGACGGAGCTAACTATGGCTACACCTTC. Translating it yields CASSPDGANYGYTF.

This clonotype was counted many times. CDR3 protein: CATSRGRQAGTEAFF. The CDR3 nucleotides are TGTGCCACCAGCAGAGGAAGGCAGGCGGGCACTGAAGCTTTCTTT. This sequence joins TRBV15 and TRBJ1-1; D not certain. The CDR3 is 15 residues long. With 1 base removed from V and 4 bases from J, the gap between germline ends came to 13 bases. CDR1 and CDR2 from the germline V gene are LNHNV and YYDKDF (reference sequence).

V is TRBV7-9 and J is TRBJ2-1; D possibly matches TRBD1 or TRBD2 (6 bases each). The CDR3 is 12 residues long. The germline V gene encodes CDR1 SEHNR and CDR2 FQNEAQ (reference sequence). The ends were cut back, 8 bases at V and 10 bases at J, with 15 bases in the middle. The CDR3 region has the DNA TGTGCCAGCGGACTACAGGGCGGGGAGCAGTTCTTC. Its translation is CASGLQGGEQFF. The full variable domain, rest sourced from reference TRBV7-9 and TRBJ2-1, is DTGVSQNPRHKITKRGQNVTFRCDPISEHNRLYWYRQTLGQGPEFLTYFQNEAQLEKSRLLSDRFSAERPKGSFSTLEIQRTEQGDSAMYLCASGLQGGEQFFGPGTRLTVL.

This clonotype has only a few counts. One junction end disagrees with the germline gene, perhaps due to a read error. The gene calls are TRBV7-7 and TRBJ2-1; D not certain. The CDR3 length is 14 residues. Germline CDR1 is SSHAT and CDR2 is FNYEAQ (reference sequence). CDR3 nucleotides: TGTGCTAGCAGCGTCCAACCCAGCGATGGTGAGCAGTTCTTC. It specifies CASSVQPSDGEQFF.

This clonotype has a handful of counts. V is TRBV20-1 and J is TRBJ1-6; D possibly corresponds to TRBD1 (5 bases). The V and J ends lost 3 bases and 5 bases respectively, with 11 bases between them. The length of the CDR3 is 14 residues. In germline, CDR1 is DFQATT, CDR2 SNEGSKA (reference sequence). CDR3 in amino acids: CSASAGRNNSPLHF. CDR3 DNA sequence: TGCAGTGCTAGTGCGGGACGCAATAATTCACCCCTCCACTTT.

This clonotype was counted once. In DNA, the CDR3 is TGCAGCACTGAGGCAACAAACACTGAAGCTTTCTTT. It encodes CSTEATNTEAFF. The chain links TRBV29-1 to TRBJ1-1; D unresolved. With 8 bases removed from V and 2 bases from J, the gap between germline ends came to 12 bases. The CDR3 totals 12 residues. Germline lookup yields CDR1 SQVTM and CDR2 ANQGSEA.